The entry below describes one T cell receptor beta chain. The sample is drawn from a study of shared clonotypes between healthy human individuals. The wider study: Researchers drew samples from a couple of women and a few men aged 18 to 49.

Genomic DNA from each subset was divided evenly over several immunoSEQ plates. Assay used: immunoSEQ multiplex PCR; TCRdb lists only in-frame clones, some missing. The data show 450,000 to 600,000 clones, 79% seen once. This CDR3 has 22 residues. The germline V gene has CDR1 MGHRA and CDR2 YSYEKL. Trimming cost V 0 bases and J 6 bases; bases outside gene matches: 21. The chain couples TRBV4-1 to TRBJ2-1; TRBD1 aligns across 12 bases. The source of this sequence is a woman between 40 and 50 years old in good health. Some clones in this sample may be carry-over from other donors' samples. The sample comprised PBMCs. This CDR3 reads CASSQDPVGTGGYGGAVNEQFF. DNA for the CDR3: TGCGCCAGCAGCCAAGATCCGGTAGGGACAGGGGGCTATGGAGGGGCTGTCAATGAGCAGTTCTTC.